This T cell receptor (beta chain) was identified during a study of response to subunit inactivated influenza vaccine. TCRdb re-derived calls from the RT-PCR reads in MiXCR, one entry per CDR3 protein. The sample lists hundreds of thousands of distinct CDR3 sequences; about 25% were seen once. CDR1 and CDR2 (germline): SQVTM, ANQGSEA. CDR3 length: 12 amino acids. The germline V and J ends were trimmed by 4 bases and 2 bases, with 9 bases remaining between them. This clonotype was seen a few times. The sequence came from a man aged 45 to 65 who received an inactivated influenza vaccine. The source material was CD4+ T cells sorted from PBMCs, sampled around 5 days after vaccination. This chain uses TRBV29-1 with TRBJ2-7, with D possibly TRBD2 on 5 matching bases. The CDR3 sequence: CSVGEGAYEQYF. CDR3 bases: TGCAGCGTTGGTGAGGGAGCCTACGAGCAGTACTTC.